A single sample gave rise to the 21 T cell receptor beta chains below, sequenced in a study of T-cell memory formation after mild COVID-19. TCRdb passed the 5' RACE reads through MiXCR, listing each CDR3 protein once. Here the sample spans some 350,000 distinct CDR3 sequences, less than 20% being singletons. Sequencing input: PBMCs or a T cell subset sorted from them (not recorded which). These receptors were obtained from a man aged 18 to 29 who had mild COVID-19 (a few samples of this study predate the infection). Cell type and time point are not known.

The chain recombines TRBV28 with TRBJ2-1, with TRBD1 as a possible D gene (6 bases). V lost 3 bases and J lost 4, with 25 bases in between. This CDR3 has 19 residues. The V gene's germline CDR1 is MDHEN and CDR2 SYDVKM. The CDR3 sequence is CASSFWSRVDRRGYNEQFF. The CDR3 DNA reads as TGTGCCAGCAGTTTTTGGTCCAGGGTTGATCGCAGGGGTTACAATGAGCAGTTCTTC.

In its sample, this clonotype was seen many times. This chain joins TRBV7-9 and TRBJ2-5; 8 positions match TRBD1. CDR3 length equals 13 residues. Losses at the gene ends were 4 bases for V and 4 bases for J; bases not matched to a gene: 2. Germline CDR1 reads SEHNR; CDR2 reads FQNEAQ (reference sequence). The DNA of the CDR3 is TGTGCCAGCAGCTCCAGGGGGCCAGAGACCCAGTACTTC. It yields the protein CASSSRGPETQYF. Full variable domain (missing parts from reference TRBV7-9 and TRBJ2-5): DTGVSQNPRHKITKRGQNVTFRCDPISEHNRLYWYRQTLGQGPEFLTYFQNEAQLEKSRLLSDRFSAERPKGSFSTLEIQRTEQGDSAMYLCASSSRGPETQYFGPGTRLLVL.

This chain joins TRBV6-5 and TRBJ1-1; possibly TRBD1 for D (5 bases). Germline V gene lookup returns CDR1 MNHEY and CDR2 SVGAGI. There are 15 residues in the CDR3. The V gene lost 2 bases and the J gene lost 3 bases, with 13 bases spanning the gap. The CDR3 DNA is TGTGCCAGCAGTTACCGCGCCGGGGGACACACTGAAGCTTTCTTT. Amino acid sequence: CASSYRAGGHTEAFF.

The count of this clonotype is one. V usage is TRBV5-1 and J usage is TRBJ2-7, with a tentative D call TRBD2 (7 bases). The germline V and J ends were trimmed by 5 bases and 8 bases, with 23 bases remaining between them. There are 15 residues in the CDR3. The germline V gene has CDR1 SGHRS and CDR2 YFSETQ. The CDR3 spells CASRPYAGAGGKQYF. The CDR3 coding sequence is TGCGCCAGCAGACCGTACGCGGGGGCCGGAGGGAAGCAGTACTTC.

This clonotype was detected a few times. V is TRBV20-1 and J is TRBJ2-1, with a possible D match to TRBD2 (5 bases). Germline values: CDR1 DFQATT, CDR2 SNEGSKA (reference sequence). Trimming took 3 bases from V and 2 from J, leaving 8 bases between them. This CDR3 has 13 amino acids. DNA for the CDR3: TGCAGTGCTAGTCTAGCAACCTACAATGAGCAGTTCTTC. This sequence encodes CSASLATYNEQFF.

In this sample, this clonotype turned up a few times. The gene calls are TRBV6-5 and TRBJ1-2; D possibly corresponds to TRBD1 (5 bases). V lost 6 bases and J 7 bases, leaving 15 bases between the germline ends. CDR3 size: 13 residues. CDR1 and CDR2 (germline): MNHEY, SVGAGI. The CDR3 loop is CASRTAGYRGYTF. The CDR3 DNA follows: TGTGCCAGCAGAACAGCAGGGTACCGTGGCTACACCTTC.

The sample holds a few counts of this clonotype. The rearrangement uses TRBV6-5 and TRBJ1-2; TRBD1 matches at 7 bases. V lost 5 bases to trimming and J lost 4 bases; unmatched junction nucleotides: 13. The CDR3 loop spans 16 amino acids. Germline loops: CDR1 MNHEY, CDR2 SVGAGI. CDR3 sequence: CASSRDRDSGIYGYTF. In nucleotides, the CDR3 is TGTGCCAGCAGTAGAGACCGGGACAGCGGTATCTATGGCTACACCTTC.

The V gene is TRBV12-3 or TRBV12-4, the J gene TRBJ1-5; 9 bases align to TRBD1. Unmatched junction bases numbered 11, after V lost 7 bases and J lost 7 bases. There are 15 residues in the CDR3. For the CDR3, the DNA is TGTGCCAGCAAACACCGGGACAGGGTGGGACAGCCCCAGCATTTT. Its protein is CASKHRDRVGQPQHF.

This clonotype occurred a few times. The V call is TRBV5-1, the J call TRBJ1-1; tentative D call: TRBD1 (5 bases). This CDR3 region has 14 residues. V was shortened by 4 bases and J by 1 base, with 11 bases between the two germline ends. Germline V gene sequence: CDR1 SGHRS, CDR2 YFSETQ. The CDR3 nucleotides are TGCGCCAGCAGCGGGCTTGGGGGGAACACTGAAGCTTTCTTT. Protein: CASSGLGGNTEAFF. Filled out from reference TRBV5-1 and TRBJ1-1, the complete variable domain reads KAGVTQTPRYLIKTRGQQVTLSCSPISGHRSVSWYQQTPGQGLQFLFEYFSETQRNKGNFPGRFSGRQFSNSRSEMNVSTLELGDSALYLCASSGLGGNTEAFFGQGTRLTVV.

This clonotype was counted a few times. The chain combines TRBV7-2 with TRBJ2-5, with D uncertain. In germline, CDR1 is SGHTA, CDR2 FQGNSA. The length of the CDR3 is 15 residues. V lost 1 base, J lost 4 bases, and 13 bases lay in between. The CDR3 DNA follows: TGTGCCAGCAGCTTAGTTGGGGTCACCCGAGAGACCCAGTACTTC. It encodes CASSLVGVTRETQYF.

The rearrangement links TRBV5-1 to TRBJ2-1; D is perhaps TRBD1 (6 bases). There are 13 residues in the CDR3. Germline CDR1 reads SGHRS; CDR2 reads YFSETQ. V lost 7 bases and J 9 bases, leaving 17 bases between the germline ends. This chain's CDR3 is CASEDQGSGEQFF. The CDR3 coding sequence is TGCGCCAGCGAGGACCAGGGGTCCGGTGAGCAGTTCTTC. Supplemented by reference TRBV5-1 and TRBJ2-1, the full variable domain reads KAGVTQTPRYLIKTRGQQVTLSCSPISGHRSVSWYQQTPGQGLQFLFEYFSETQRNKGNFPGRFSGRQFSNSRSEMNVSTLELGDSALYLCASEDQGSGEQFFGPGTRLTVL.

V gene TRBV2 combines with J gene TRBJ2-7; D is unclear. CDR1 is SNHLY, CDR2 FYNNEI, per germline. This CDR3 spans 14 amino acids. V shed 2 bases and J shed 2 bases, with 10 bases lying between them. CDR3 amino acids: CASSEIPGTYEQYF. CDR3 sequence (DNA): TGTGCCAGCAGTGAAATCCCTGGAACCTACGAGCAGTACTTC.

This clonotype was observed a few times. This chain's CDR3 is CASSFNRDAGELFF. CDR3 nucleotide sequence: TGTGCCAGCAGTTTCAACAGGGATGCCGGGGAGCTGTTTTTT. This rearrangement joins TRBV25-1 to TRBJ2-2; TRBD1 is a possible D gene (6 bases). Germline CDR1 reads MGHDK; CDR2 reads SYGVNS. The CDR3 runs 14 residues. V was cut by 5 bases and J by 6 bases, with 13 bases left in between.

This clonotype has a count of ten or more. The CDR3 DNA sequence: TGTGCCAGCAGCCCCGGTGGACGCACAGATACGCAGTATTTT. Its translation: CASSPGGRTDTQYF. The gene calls are TRBV7-8 and TRBJ2-3; D unresolved. Looked up from germline, CDR1 is SGHVS and CDR2 is FQNEAQ. V was pared by 5 bases and J by 1 base, with 10 bases between. CDR3 length: 14 amino acids.

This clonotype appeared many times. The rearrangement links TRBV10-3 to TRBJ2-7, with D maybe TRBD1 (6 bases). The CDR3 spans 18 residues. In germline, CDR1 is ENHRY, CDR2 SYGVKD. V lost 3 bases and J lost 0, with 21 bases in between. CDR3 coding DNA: TGTGCCATCAGTGATCTTACCACAGGGAAGATGGGCTCCTACGAGCAGTACTTC. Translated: CAISDLTTGKMGSYEQYF.

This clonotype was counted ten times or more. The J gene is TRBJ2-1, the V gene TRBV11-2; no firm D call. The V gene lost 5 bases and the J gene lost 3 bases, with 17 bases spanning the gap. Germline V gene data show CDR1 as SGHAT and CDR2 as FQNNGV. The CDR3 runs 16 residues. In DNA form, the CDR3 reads TGTGCCAGCAGCACCCTGGCCGGAAAGGGCTACAATGAGCAGTTCTTC. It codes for CASSTLAGKGYNEQFF.

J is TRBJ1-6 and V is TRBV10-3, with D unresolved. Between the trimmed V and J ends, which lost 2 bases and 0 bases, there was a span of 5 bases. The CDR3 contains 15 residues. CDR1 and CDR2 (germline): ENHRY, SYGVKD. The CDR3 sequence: CAISEAVSYNSPLHF. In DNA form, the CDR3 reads TGTGCCATCAGTGAGGCAGTCTCCTATAATTCACCCCTCCACTTT.

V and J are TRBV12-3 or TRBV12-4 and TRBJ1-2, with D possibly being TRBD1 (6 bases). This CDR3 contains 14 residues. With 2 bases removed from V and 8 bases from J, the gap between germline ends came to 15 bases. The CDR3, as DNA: TGTGCCAGCAGTTTAACCCCTAGACAGGAAGGCTACACCTTC. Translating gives CASSLTPRQEGYTF.

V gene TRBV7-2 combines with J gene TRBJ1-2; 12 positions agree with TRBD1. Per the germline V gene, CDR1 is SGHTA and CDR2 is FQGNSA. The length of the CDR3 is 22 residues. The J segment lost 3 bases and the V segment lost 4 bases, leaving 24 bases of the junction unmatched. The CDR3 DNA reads TGTGCCAGCAGCTCGAGAGGTGCCGGGACAGGGGGCGAGGCCCCCTTGGACTATGGCTACACCTTC. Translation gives CASSSRGAGTGGEAPLDYGYTF.

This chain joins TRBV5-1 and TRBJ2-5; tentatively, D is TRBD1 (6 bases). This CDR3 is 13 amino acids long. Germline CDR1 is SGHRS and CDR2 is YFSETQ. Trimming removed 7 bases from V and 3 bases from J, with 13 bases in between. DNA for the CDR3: TGCGCCAGCTCGAACAGGGCTGAAGAGACCCAGTACTTC. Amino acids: CASSNRAEETQYF.

CDR3 loop: CASSQGQGSETQYF. The CDR3 region has the DNA TGTGCCAGCAGCCAGGGACAGGGGAGTGAGACCCAGTACTTC. This chain links TRBV7-7 with TRBJ2-5; 10 nucleotides line up with TRBD1. V was clipped by 5 bases and J by 5 bases; unmatched bases: 5. The CDR3 spans 14 residues. In germline, CDR1 is SSHAT, CDR2 FNYEAQ (reference sequence).